Listed below are T cell receptor beta chains from one sample, sequenced in a study of blood T cell repertoires in COVID-19. TCRdb keeps only in-frame clones here, not all; method: immunoSEQ multiplex PCR. The data contain about 230,000 clones, more than 70% of them singletons. Source material: PBMCs or T cells enriched from blood (not recorded which). All receptors derive from a middle-aged woman with acute COVID-19. Each CDR3 is given with its conserved first and last residue. Fields, in order: V gene, D gene, J gene, clone size, CDR3 DNA, CDR3 protein. A D gene is named only where the DNA matches it firmly. Size is omitted from some rows. Given values are once, few, many or a class for expanded clones.

v_gene: TRBV7-6; d_gene: NA; j_gene: TRBJ1-2; abundance: NA; CDR3nt: TGTGCCAGCAGCTTAGGTACGAAGCTCAACTATGGCTACACCTTC; CDR3aa: CASSLGTKLNYGYTF
v_gene: TRBV13; d_gene: NA; j_gene: TRBJ1-6; abundance: NA; CDR3nt: TGTGCCAGCAGCTTAGGTCGGGGATCAGGTTCACCCCTCCACTTT; CDR3aa: CASSLGRGSGSPLHF
v_gene: TRBV30; d_gene: NA; j_gene: TRBJ1-3; abundance: few; CDR3nt: TGTGCCTGGAGTGGACATCAGATTAACTCTGGAAACACCATATATTTT; CDR3aa: CAWSGHQINSGNTIYF
v_gene: TRBV2; d_gene: NA; j_gene: TRBJ2-2; abundance: NA; CDR3nt: TGTGCCAGCAGACCCACAGGGACCGGGGAGCTGTTTTTT; CDR3aa: CASRPTGTGELFF
v_gene: TRBV9; d_gene: NA; j_gene: TRBJ2-1; abundance: NA; CDR3nt: TGTGCCAGCAGCGTAGCCGGGATCATCCACAATGAGCAGTTCTTC; CDR3aa: CASSVAGIIHNEQFF
v_gene: TRBV11-3; d_gene: TRBD2; j_gene: TRBJ2-5; abundance: once; CDR3nt: TGTGCCAGCAGCAAGACCCGGACTAGCGGGAGTCGAGAGACCCAGTACTTC; CDR3aa: CASSKTRTSGSRETQYF
v_gene: TRBV7-2; d_gene: TRBD2; j_gene: TRBJ2-1; abundance: NA; CDR3nt: TGTGCCAGCAGCTTTGGGCGGGGGATGAATGAGCAGTTCTTC; CDR3aa: CASSFGRGMNEQFF
v_gene: TRBV19; d_gene: NA; j_gene: TRBJ1-3; abundance: NA; CDR3nt: TGTGCCAGTAGTATGGTTGAACTTGGTGGAAACACCATATATTTT; CDR3aa: CASSMVELGGNTIYF
v_gene: TRBV6-5; d_gene: NA; j_gene: TRBJ1-5; abundance: NA; CDR3nt: TGTGCCAGCAGCTCCGACAAGTCTCAGCCCCAGCATTTT; CDR3aa: CASSSDKSQPQHF
v_gene: TRBV6-4; d_gene: TRBD2; j_gene: TRBJ2-3; abundance: NA; CDR3nt: TGTGCCAGCAGTCCCCTAGCGGGGCTTAGCACAGATACGCAGTATTTT; CDR3aa: CASSPLAGLSTDTQYF
v_gene: TRBV10-3; d_gene: NA; j_gene: TRBJ1-3; abundance: NA; CDR3nt: TGTGCCATCGAAAAGGGGGAAGGTGGAAACACCATATATTTT; CDR3aa: CAIEKGEGGNTIYF
v_gene: TRBV11-2; d_gene: NA; j_gene: TRBJ1-4; abundance: NA; CDR3nt: TGTGCCAGCAGCCGGGGGGACAAGACTAATGAAAAACTGTTTTTT; CDR3aa: CASSRGDKTNEKLFF
v_gene: TRBV9; d_gene: NA; j_gene: TRBJ2-5; abundance: NA; CDR3nt: TGTGCCAGCAGCGTAGGGTTGACTACCCAAGAGACCCAGTACTTC; CDR3aa: CASSVGLTTQETQYF
v_gene: TRBV25-1; d_gene: TRBD1; j_gene: TRBJ1-4; abundance: few; CDR3nt: TGTGCCAGCAGTGGAGTACAACAGGGGAGGCTGTTTTTT; CDR3aa: CASSGVQQGRLFF
v_gene: TRBV13; d_gene: NA; j_gene: TRBJ2-4; abundance: NA; CDR3nt: TGTGCCAGCAGCGCGAGGTGGGGGGGCATAGACATTCAGTACTTC; CDR3aa: CASSARWGGIDIQYF